This T cell receptor beta chain was recorded in a study of CD8 T cells in Susac syndrome. Random hexamers were used to reverse transcribe an amount of about 0.45 to 1 ug RNA. TCRdb processed the immunoSEQ multiplex PCR reads anew with MiXCR; each CDR3 protein has one entry. This table holds 150,000 to 200,000 distinct CDR3 sequences, roughly 94% found once. The CDR3 has 15 amino acids. V lost 4 bases to trimming and J lost 2 bases; unmatched junction nucleotides: 0. Per germline, CDR1 SNHLY and CDR2 FYNNEI. TCR beta sequencing was performed on blood CD8+ and CD4+ T cells. Negative magnetic isolation gave CD8+ and CD4+ cells; FACS enriched CD8+ TEMRA.

Sequenced sample: CD4+ T cells from PBMCs. V gene TRBV2 combines with J gene TRBJ2-1; 12 positions agree with TRBD2. This receptor was taken from a human donor in good health. The CDR3 DNA reads TGTGCCAGCAGTGGGACTAGCGGGACCTACAATGAGCAGTTCTTC. Protein sequence: CASSGTSGTYNEQFF.